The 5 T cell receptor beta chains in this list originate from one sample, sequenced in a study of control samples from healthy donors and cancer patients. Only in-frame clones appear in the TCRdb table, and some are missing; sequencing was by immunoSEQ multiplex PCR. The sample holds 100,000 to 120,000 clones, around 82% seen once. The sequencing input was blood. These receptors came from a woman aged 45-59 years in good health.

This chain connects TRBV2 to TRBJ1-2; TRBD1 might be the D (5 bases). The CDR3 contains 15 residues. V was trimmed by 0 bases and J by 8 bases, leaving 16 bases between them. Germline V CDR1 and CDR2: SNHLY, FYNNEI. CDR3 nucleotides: TGTGCCAGCAGTGAAGCGCTTCAGGGTCTTGGCGGCTACACCTTC. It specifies CASSEALQGLGGYTF.

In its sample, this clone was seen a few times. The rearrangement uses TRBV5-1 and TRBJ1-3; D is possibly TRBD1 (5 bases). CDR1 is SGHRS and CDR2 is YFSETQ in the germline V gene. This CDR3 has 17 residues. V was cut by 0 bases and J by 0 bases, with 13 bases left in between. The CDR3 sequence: CASSLAGGTSSGNTIYF. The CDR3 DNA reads TGCGCCAGCAGCTTGGCCGGGGGTACCAGCTCTGGAAACACCATATATTTT.

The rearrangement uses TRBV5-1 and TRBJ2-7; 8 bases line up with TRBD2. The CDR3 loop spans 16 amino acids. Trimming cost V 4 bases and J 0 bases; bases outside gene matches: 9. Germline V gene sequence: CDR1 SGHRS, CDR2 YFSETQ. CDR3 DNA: TGCGCCAGCAGCAAAAGAGCGGGGGACCGCTCCTACGAGCAGTACTTC. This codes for CASSKRAGDRSYEQYF.

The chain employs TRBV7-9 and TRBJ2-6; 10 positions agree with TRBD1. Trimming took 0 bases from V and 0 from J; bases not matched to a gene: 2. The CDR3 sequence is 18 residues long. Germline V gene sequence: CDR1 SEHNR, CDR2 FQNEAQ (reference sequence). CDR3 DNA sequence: TGTGCCAGCAGCTTAGCTAGGACAGGGGGCTCTGGGGCCAACGTCCTGACTTTC. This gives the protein CASSLARTGGSGANVLTF.

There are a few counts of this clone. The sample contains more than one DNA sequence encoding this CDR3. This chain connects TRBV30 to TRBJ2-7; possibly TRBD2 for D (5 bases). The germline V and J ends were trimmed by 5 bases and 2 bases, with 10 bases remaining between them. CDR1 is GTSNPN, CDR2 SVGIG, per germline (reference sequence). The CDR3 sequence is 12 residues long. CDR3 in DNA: TGTGCCTGGGGACTTGAAACCTACGAGCAGTACTTC. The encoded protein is CAWGLETYEQYF.